The rows below give T cell receptor beta chains drawn from one sample of a study of blood T cell repertoires in COVID-19. Profiling relied on immunoSEQ multiplex PCR, and the TCRdb table lists in-frame clones only, not all of them. The repertoire holds around 92,000 clones, less than 85% seen once, with under 5% in the top ten. Source material: peripheral blood. These receptors all stem from a man between 65 and 85 years old with COVID-19, enrolled during active disease. CDR3s include the opening cysteine and the closing phenylalanine or tryptophan. D genes are given only for firm matches. The size field is filled for only some rows; it gives once, few, many or a size class.

V gene	D gene	J gene	clone size	CDR3 DNA	CDR3 protein
TRBV5-1	TRBD1	TRBJ2-7	.	TGCGCCAGCAGATCCGGGACAGCGATCTACGAGCAGTACTTC	CASRSGTAIYEQYF
TRBV28	TRBD2	TRBJ2-1	.	TGTGCCAGCAACCAGGGTGCGGGAGGGGGGCAGTTCTTC	CASNQGAGGGQFF
TRBV25-1	.	TRBJ2-7	.	TGTGCCAGCAGTGAAAACTACAGGGTTCGGACCTACGAGCAGTACTTC	CASSENYRVRTYEQYF
TRBV9	TRBD1	TRBJ1-6	.	TGTGCCAGCAGCACACGGACAGGGTGGGATTCACCCCTCCACTTT	CASSTRTGWDSPLHF
TRBV10-3	.	TRBJ1-1	.	TGTGCCATCAGGGAATCGGGACAGAACACTGAAGCTTTCTTT	CAIRESGQNTEAFF
TRBV20-1	.	TRBJ1-1	few	TGCAGTGCTAGACGGGTCACTGAAGCTTTCTTT	CSARRVTEAFF
TRBV5-1	.	TRBJ2-3	.	TGCGCCAGCAGCTTGGCCCCTAGCCGGACAGATACGCAGTATTTT	CASSLAPSRTDTQYF
TRBV20-1	.	TRBJ2-5	few	TGCAGTGCTAGAGTCCCCGATCCGGGGTACTTC	CSARVPDPGYF
TRBV5-1	TRBD1	TRBJ1-2	.	TGCGCCAGCAGCCTGGACCAGGGACAGAACTATGGCTACACCTTC	CASSLDQGQNYGYTF
TRBV9	TRBD2	TRBJ2-1	few	TGTGCCAGCAGCGTATTAGCGGGAGCCCTATACAATGAGCAGTTCTTC	CASSVLAGALYNEQFF
TRBV24-1	TRBD2	TRBJ2-1	.	TGTGCCACCAGTGACCCTAGCGGAAGACGCAATGAGCAGTTCTTC	CATSDPSGRRNEQFF